This TCR beta chain was recovered during a study of cytomegalovirus exposure and HLA in healthy donors (dated by TCRdb to 2016 to 2017). Concerning the study at large: In an earlier analysis of some 550 of the donors, around 290 Gb of sequence data and 100 million or so unique TCR beta sequences from about 179 million T cells were reported. About 300 gigabases of sequencing data and approximately 85 million unique TCR sequences were included in an early release covering under 650 HLA-typed donors. Of the 300 to 500 genotyped donors, over 80% were placed in the genetic ancestry cluster associated with self-reported Caucasian donors. The aim of the study was to test whether cataloging public T cell receptors could identify signatures of past pathogen exposure. The T cell repertoires of under 700 subjects were profiled by immunosequencing and related to cytomegalovirus serostatus. Besides the first cohort of approximately 710 subjects, a separate validation cohort made up of 120 different subjects was used. To predict cytomegalovirus infection status, the study brought together high-throughput TCR immunosequencing, statistical association of individual TCRs with disease status, and machine learning. A later analysis re-examined previously published TCR beta repertoires from just over 650 donors and added high-resolution HLA genotyping to investigate patterns of TCR occurrence. In the later analysis, no new phenotypic data were used to find candidate immune exposures; instead, reliance was placed on TCR beta sequences and their occurrence across donors. An earlier analysis of 587 of the donors used high-throughput TCR beta sequencing to judge whether each TCR beta V gene segment behaved as functional or pseudogenic. Alongside the repertoire data, information on donor age, sex, ethnicity and CMV serostatus was compiled. A later genetic analysis used genome-wide SNP genotypes for about 65% of the 666 donors, treating that subset as a discovery cohort. Every repertoire in the discovery cohort had been generated on one and the same sequencing platform. HLA typing included class I and class II loci at four-digit resolution. Typing coverage differed by locus: A, B, C, DRB1 and DQB1 were typed in roughly 620-640 donors, DQA1 in 500 to 550, DPA1 in 600 to 610, and DPB1 in approximately 450. Roughly five DR-DQ haplotypes were handled as single units for association and clustering because linkage in the cohort was strong. On average, about 240,000 unique TCR beta nucleotide sequences were sequenced per donor among some 420 genotyped donors of the cohort, with roughly 18% of those sequences being non-productive. Here is what the overall study found, with its caveats: Because HLA typing was missing for some donors at each locus, association tests included only the typed subset. When HLA alleles, especially DR and DQ, strongly co-occurred, attributing TCR associations to individual alleles was difficult. A cluster of highly shared sequence variants was judged likely to represent a technical artifact of the sequencing pipeline. Most CMV-associated TCR beta chains appeared to be HLA-restricted in a later analysis, and the HLA associations seemed to be driven largely by CMV exposure. Linkage disequilibrium might explain the correlated functional status among segregating V segments, but an unknown experimental factor could not be ruled out. For the cohort, immune exposure information was limited to CMV serostatus. The presence/absence analyses assumed that sequencing depth was roughly uniform across donors, and that assumption may not be true. In a later analysis, more than 15,000 TCR beta sequences were associated with specific HLA alleles at a false discovery rate of 0.05. About 17 rarely observed V segments, including chromosome 9 orphons, were excluded from the earlier analysis of some 590 of the donors because counts were too low. A later analysis reported that several top co-occurrence clusters appeared linked to parvovirus B19, influenza, CMV and Epstein-Barr virus. An earlier analysis of some 590 of the donors showed that most TCR beta V segments appeared in productive rearrangements either about 87% or about 30% of the time, which broadly matched IMGT annotations. A later genetic analysis associated a missense DCLRE1C variant with V-gene and J-gene trimming of TCR beta chains, and an independent cohort replicated the association. Some IMGT-functional V segments, including TRBV6-2 and TRBV6-3, could not be distinguished by the 87-base-pair reads and were therefore excluded. In this cohort, only TCR beta chains were sequenced, and detectable features were limited by the absence of alpha or paired-chain data. A further reported finding was that TCR beta sequences accurately predicted the HLA-A and HLA-B alleles for most subjects in the first cohort. A total of fewer than 200 TCR beta chains were listed by the study as associated with cytomegalovirus. While some public TCRs were present in many individuals, most TCR sequences turned up only very rarely across donors. Compared with equally common non-associated chains, HLA-associated TCR beta chains in a later analysis were more clonally expanded and had lower generation probabilities. The classifier was reported to diagnose cytomegalovirus status with high specificity and sensitivity in both the original and validation cohorts. A later analysis found that TCR association rates varied across HLA loci, with DRB1 alleles showing the most associated TCRs and HLA-C alleles the fewest. In vitro tests confirmed that a few of the cytomegalovirus-associated TCR beta chains recognize cytomegalovirus antigens. The authors suggested that the approach could potentially be generalized to other disease states and immunological phenotypes. A later genetic analysis reported fewer N-insertions in productive TCRs among donors in an Asian-associated ancestry cluster than the roughly 670-donor mean.

With respect to this clone: Its antigen has not been determined. No much larger clonotype is one base removed from it; base qualities were not supplied.

Libraries were built with the immunoSEQ multiplex PCR assay. For the multiplex PCR, a mixture combining 60 forward primers for TCR Vbeta segments and 13 reverse primers for TCR Jbeta segments was used. The CDR3 region of rearranged TCR beta genes was amplified from genomic DNA by a multiplex PCR assay. Amplified TCR beta libraries were sequenced as 87-base-pair reads on the Illumina HiSeq System. In the authors' own workflow: A later analysis counted some 80 million unique TCR beta chains across the roughly 700 repertoires, and roughly 10 million of these chains were shared by at least two donors. A nearest-neighbor algorithm error-corrected the raw reads and collapsed the reads into unique sequences, merging closely related sequences to remove PCR and sequencing errors. To assign V, D and J gene segments, CDR3 sequences were aligned to IMGT reference sequences. For a sequence to be retained, at least a six-nucleotide match to both a V gene segment and a J gene segment was required. Rearrangements were called productive when the CDR3 lacked stop codons and stayed in frame with V and J; all others were non-productive. Following IMGT convention, CDR3 was defined as the stretch from the second conserved V-encoded cysteine to the conserved J-encoded phenylalanine. The earlier analysis of approximately 590 of the donors excluded any sequence lacking an unambiguous match to a single V gene segment. An earlier analysis of a few hundred of the donors called V segments functional above 56.7% productive rearrangements and segregating when the between-donor standard deviation exceeded 5%. To diagnose cytomegalovirus status from the catalog of TCR beta chain sequences, a statistical classification framework was built. In a later analysis, TCR nucleotide sequences were compared against IMGT/GENE-DB human TR gene sequences so that V and J genes could be assigned. A later analysis assigned CDR3 sequences and most-parsimonious VDJ recombination scenarios with the TCRdist pipeline. In a later analysis, each TCR beta chain was defined by its CDR3 amino acid sequence together with its V-gene family, and reads without a unique V-gene family were excluded. In a later analysis, fewer than 650 highly shared, low-generation-probability nucleotide sequences were removed to address suspected cross-contamination and a sequencing artifact. For each public chain, a later analysis derived a clonal expansion index from normalized ranks of inferred template counts within each repertoire. A later analysis computed generation probabilities with a VDJ recombination model fitted to out-of-frame rearrangements, and checked the results against IGoR. In a later analysis, hypergeometric tests were used to score TCR-TCR, TCR-HLA and TCR-CMV co-occurrence, with a repertoire-size bias correction applied to TCR pairs. In a later analysis, false discovery rates were estimated by permuting HLA or CMV assignments 20 times. In a later analysis, co-occurring TCRs were grouped using DBSCAN, with TCRdist sequence similarity added in when clustering inside HLA-allele-positive subsets. Repertoires with fewer than 30,000 or more than 120,000 public chains, plus five repertoires with anomalous nucleotide sharing, were excluded from co-occurrence clustering. This is the immuneACCESS table as TCRdb keeps it, with only in-frame sequences that have V and J called. A part of the clones is gone; compared with another copy, unresolved V genes explain less than half, and the rest is unexplained. V and J calls and clone size come straight from that table; D and trimming were deduced from the DNA. In all, the sample holds 90,000 to 100,000 clones, and about two thirds of those were seen once. Over 1% of the sample goes to the ten largest clones.

In total, approximately 700 healthy bone marrow donors made up the cohort. Cohort members were all nominally healthy when sampled, although unrecorded immune exposures were likely present. The donor was CMV seronegative and was included in the group of around 320 seronegative cohort members. Every donor gave a peripheral blood sample, and the peripheral blood mononuclear cells from that sample were used for TCR beta sequencing. Genomic DNA was extracted from the blood cell samples with the Qiagen DNeasy Blood Extraction Kit. The CDR3 goes from the cysteine to the phenylalanine over 14 residues. Only CDR3 DNA remains: 42 bases, in frame from the first base. CDR1 and CDR2 are read off the germline V gene (reference sequence) as SGHNT and YYREEE. The junction shows trimming of 7 bases on V and 1 base on J, plus 11 bases between the germline ends.

The sequenced sample consisted of PBMCs. The source is a female donor in good health and CMV-seronegative. The V and J segments used are TRBV5-4 and TRBJ2-2; a tentative D match to TRBD2 spans 5 bases. The CDR3 region: CASEGAENTGELFF. The sequence in DNA is TGTGCCAGCGAGGGAGCGGAGAACACCGGGGAGCTGTTTTTT.